The 5 T cell receptor beta chains reported below all come from one sample, sequenced in a study of CD8+CD57+ T cells in acquired aplastic anemia. By flow cytometry, patients selected for sequencing had shown an expansion of CD8+CD57+ cells. TCR beta VDJ and CDR3 profiling used genomic DNA as template. A single record per CDR3 protein comes from TCRdb applying MiXCR to the reads. The sample gives roughly 200,000 distinct CDR3 sequences, approximately 65% of which show up once; about three fifths is in the top ten. Sequencing was done on a sample of sorted CD4+, CD8+, or CD8+CD57+ T cells (not recorded which) from PBMCs. These receptors were taken from a human donor with aplastic anemia.

In its sample, this clonotype was seen many times. The rearrangement links TRBV20-1 to TRBJ1-6; possible D gene TRBD1, 5 bases. The V end was cut by 3 bases, the J end by 0 bases, with 12 bases between. From germline, CDR1 is DFQATT and CDR2 SNEGSKA (reference sequence). The CDR3 runs 16 residues. Here the CDR3 reads CSASPRGSSYNSPLHF. The CDR3 DNA follows: TGCAGTGCTAGTCCCCGGGGGAGCTCCTATAATTCACCCCTCCACTTT.

J is TRBJ2-2 and V is TRBV15; no clear D gene. V lost 3 bases, J lost 8 bases, and 7 bases lay in between. The CDR3 is made up of 12 amino acids. Per germline, CDR1 LNHNV and CDR2 YYDKDF (reference sequence). The DNA for the CDR3 is TGTGCCACCAGCAGTCCATTTGGGGAGCTGTTTTTT. Translating it yields CATSSPFGELFF.

The sample holds many counts of this clonotype. The rearrangement uses TRBV6-5 and TRBJ2-7; D ambiguous. The CDR3 has 13 residues. Germline loops: CDR1 MNHEY, CDR2 SVGAGI. Deletions cut 2 bases from V and 2 bases from J, with 7 bases between. The CDR3 here is CASSYPLAYEQYF. The CDR3 DNA reads TGTGCCAGCAGTTACCCGCTGGCCTACGAGCAGTACTTC.

The chain has TRBV29-1 and TRBJ2-7; 8 nucleotides agree with TRBD1. Germline CDR1 SQVTM, CDR2 ANQGSEA. With 4 bases clipped from V and 1 base from J, the junction kept 0 bases outside the gene matches. The CDR3 consists of 12 residues. DNA for the CDR3: TGCAGCGTTGGACAGGGGTCCTACGAGCAGTACTTC. Its protein product is CSVGQGSYEQYF.

This chain uses TRBV7-3 with TRBJ1-5, with a tentative D call TRBD1 (5 bases). The germline gives CDR1 SGHTA, CDR2 FQGTGA. V lost 6 bases, J lost 6 bases, and 15 bases lay in between. The CDR3 length is 14 residues. CDR3 amino acids: CASSEGGDVQPQHF. The CDR3 region has the DNA TGTGCCAGCAGTGAAGGAGGGGACGTTCAGCCCCAGCATTTT.